This TCR beta chain came from a study of cytomegalovirus exposure and HLA in healthy donors. Whole-study results and caveats: It was shown in a later analysis that HLA-associated TCR beta chains were more clonally expanded than other, equally common chains.

Healthy donors of bone marrow made up the group. In nominal health when sampled, donors likely had unrecorded immune exposures nonetheless. Regarding this clone: The target antigen is unknown.

This CDR3 is built from 13 residues. CDR1 and CDR2 from the germline V gene are ENHRY and SYGVKD. V shed 4 bases, J shed 10 bases, and the junction held 5 bases outside the gene matches. The PCR had 60 Vbeta and 13 Jbeta primers. This table comes from immunoSEQ multiplex PCR, and its TCRdb copy is limited to in-frame clones, with some not included. In the table there are 160,000 or so clones, around four fifths of which are singletons. The chain joins TRBV10-3 to TRBJ1-4, with TRBD1 identical over 8 bases. The sequence was obtained from a man aged 18 to 35 in good health and CMV-seropositive. The specimen sequenced was PBMCs. CDR3 nucleotides: TGTGCCATCAGTGTGGACAGGGAAGGAAAACTGTTTTTT. The encoded protein is CAISVDREGKLFF.